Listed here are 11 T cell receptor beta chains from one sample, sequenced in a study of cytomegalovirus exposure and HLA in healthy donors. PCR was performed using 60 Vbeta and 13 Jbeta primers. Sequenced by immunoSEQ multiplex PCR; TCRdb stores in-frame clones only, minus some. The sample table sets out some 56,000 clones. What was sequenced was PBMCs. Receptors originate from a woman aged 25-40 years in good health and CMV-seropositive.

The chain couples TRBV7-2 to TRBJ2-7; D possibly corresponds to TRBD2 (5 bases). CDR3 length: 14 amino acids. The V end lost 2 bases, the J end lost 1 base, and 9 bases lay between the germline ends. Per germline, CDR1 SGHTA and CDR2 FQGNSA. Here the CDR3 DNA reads TGTGCCAGCAGCTTAACGGCGGGTTCCTACGAGCAGTACTTC. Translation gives CASSLTAGSYEQYF.

The CDR3 DNA reads as TGTGCCAGCAGCTCAGGGGGCGTTGAGCAGTTCTTC. The encoded protein is CASSSGGVEQFF. The rearrangement uses TRBV28 and TRBJ2-1, with 8 bases that match TRBD1. Germline values: CDR1 MDHEN, CDR2 SYDVKM. The CDR3 covers 12 residues. V trimming: 6 bases; J trimming: 9 bases; junction bases outside the gene matches: 4.

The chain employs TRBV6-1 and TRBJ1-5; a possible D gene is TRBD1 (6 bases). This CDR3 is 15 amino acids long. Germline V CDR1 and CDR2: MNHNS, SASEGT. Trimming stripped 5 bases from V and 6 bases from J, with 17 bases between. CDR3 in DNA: TGTGCCAGCAGTAGCCACAGGGCCGCGGGTCAGCCCCAGCATTTT. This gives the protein CASSSHRAAGQPQHF.

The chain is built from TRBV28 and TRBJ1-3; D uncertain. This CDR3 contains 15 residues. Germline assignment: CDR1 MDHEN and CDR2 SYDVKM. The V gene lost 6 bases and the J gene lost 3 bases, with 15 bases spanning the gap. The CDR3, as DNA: TGTGCCAGCAGCCCATACGGTGCAAGTGGAAACACCATATATTTT. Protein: CASSPYGASGNTIYF. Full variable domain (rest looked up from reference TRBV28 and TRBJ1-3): DVKVTQSSRYLVKRTGEKVFLECVQDMDHENMFWYRQDPGLGLRLIYFSYDVKMKEKGDIPEGYSVSREKKERFSLILESASTNQTSMYLCASSPYGASGNTIYFGEGSWLTVV.

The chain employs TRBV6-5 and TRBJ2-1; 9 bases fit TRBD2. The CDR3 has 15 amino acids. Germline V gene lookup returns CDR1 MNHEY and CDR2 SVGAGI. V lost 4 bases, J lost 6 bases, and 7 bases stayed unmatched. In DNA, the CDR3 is TGTGCCAGCAGTTGGGTAGCGGGAGTCTCCAATGAGCAGTTCTTC. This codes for CASSWVAGVSNEQFF.

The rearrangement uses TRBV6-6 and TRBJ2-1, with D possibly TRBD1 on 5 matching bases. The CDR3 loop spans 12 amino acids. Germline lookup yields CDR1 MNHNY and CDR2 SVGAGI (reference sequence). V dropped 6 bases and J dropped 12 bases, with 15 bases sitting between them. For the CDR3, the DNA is TGTGCCAGCAGCACAGGCCCTCAGGGGCAGTTCTTC. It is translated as CASSTGPQGQFF.

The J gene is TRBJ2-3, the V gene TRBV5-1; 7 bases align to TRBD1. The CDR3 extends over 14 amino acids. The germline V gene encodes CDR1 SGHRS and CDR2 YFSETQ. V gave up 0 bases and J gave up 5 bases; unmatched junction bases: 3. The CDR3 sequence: CASSLAQGIDTQYF. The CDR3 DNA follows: TGCGCCAGCAGCTTGGCACAGGGGATAGATACGCAGTATTTT. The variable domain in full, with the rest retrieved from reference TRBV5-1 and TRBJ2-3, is KAGVTQTPRYLIKTRGQQVTLSCSPISGHRSVSWYQQTPGQGLQFLFEYFSETQRNKGNFPGRFSGRQFSNSRSEMNVSTLELGDSALYLCASSLAQGIDTQYFGPGTRLTVL.

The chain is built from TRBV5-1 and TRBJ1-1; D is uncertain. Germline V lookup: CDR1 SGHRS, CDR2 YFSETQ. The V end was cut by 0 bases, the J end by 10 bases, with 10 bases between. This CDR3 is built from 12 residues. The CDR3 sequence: CASSLGGSGAFF. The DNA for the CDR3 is TGCGCCAGCAGCTTGGGAGGGTCGGGAGCTTTCTTT.

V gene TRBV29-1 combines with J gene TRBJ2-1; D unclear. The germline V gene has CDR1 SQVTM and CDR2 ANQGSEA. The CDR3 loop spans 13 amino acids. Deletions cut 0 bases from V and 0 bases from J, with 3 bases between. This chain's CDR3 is CSVEDGSYNEQFF. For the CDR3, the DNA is TGCAGCGTTGAAGACGGCTCCTACAATGAGCAGTTCTTC.

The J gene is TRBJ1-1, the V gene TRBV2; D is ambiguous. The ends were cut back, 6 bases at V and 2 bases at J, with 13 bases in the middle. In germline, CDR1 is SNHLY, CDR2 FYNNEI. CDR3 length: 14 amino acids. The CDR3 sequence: CASRIVGSNTEAFF. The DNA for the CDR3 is TGTGCCAGCAGAATCGTGGGCTCTAACACTGAAGCTTTCTTT.

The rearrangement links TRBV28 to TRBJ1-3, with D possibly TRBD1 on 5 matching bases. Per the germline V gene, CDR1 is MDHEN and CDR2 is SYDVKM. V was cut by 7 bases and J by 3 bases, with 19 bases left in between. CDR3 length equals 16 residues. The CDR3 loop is CASKWGSLRDGNTIYF. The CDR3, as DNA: TGTGCCAGCAAATGGGGCAGCCTAAGGGATGGAAACACCATATATTTT.